A single T cell receptor beta chain is shown here with its context. Its antigen is currently not known. Base qualities are missing; no much larger clone stands one base away. This record comes from a study of CD8 T cells in ankylosing spondylitis (dated by TCRdb to 2017 to 2019). A note on the overall study: The study profiled T cell receptor beta repertoires in healthy donors and ankylosing spondylitis patients to find disease-linked TCR variants. In total, the full study cohort was made up of some 100 healthy donors and roughly 27 ankylosing spondylitis patients. Peripheral blood was sampled, and synovial fluid was additionally collected from ankylosing spondylitis patients.

TCRdb lists the instrument as Illumina HiSeq 2500. Quantitative 5'-RACE with molecular barcodes was the method used to prepare the TCR beta libraries. In the paper's pipeline: To identify disease-linked TCR variants, a new computational method was used, one built on a probabilistic model of VDJ rearrangement. TCRdb reworked the public reads: Q25 trimming with fastp, MiXCR clone assembly, productive beta chains retained. Merged by CDR3 protein, the rows form single entries marked with the most common genes and DNA. The V and J calls and clone size are TCRdb's, not the authors'. A total of about 480,000 distinct CDR3 sequences appear in this sample, approximately 17% of them only once. The top ten hold approximately 1% of the sample. Including cysteine and phenylalanine, the CDR3 has 13 amino acids. Left in the record is the CDR3 DNA by itself, 39 bases read in frame from the first base. Per the germline V gene (reference sequence), SGHKS is the CDR1 and YYEKEE is the CDR2. Deletion took 4 bases off V and 9 bases off J, with a span of 13 bases between the germline ends.

Results and caveats for the whole study, not just this receptor: A CD8+ phenotype was shown by the disease-linked clones, which were found at relatively low frequencies in peripheral blood. According to the report, matched synovial fluid samples from ankylosing spondylitis patients were significantly enriched for the disease-linked clones. Blood from ankylosing spondylitis patients appeared to be characterized by a TCR beta motif composed of eight or nine highly homologous amino acid variants. Some TCR beta motif variants had previously been reported in synovial fluid and blood of reactive arthritis patients, which suggested common disease-initiation mechanisms.

The receptor comes from a male donor with ankylosing spondylitis. Material: blood, either unsorted or a sorted T cell fraction (not recorded which). The rearrangement joined TRBV5-5 to TRBJ2-2; the D gene remains uncertain. The nucleotides read TGTGCCAGCAGCAAGACACTTACTTGGGAGCTGTTTTTT. Translated, it gives CASSKTLTWELFF.